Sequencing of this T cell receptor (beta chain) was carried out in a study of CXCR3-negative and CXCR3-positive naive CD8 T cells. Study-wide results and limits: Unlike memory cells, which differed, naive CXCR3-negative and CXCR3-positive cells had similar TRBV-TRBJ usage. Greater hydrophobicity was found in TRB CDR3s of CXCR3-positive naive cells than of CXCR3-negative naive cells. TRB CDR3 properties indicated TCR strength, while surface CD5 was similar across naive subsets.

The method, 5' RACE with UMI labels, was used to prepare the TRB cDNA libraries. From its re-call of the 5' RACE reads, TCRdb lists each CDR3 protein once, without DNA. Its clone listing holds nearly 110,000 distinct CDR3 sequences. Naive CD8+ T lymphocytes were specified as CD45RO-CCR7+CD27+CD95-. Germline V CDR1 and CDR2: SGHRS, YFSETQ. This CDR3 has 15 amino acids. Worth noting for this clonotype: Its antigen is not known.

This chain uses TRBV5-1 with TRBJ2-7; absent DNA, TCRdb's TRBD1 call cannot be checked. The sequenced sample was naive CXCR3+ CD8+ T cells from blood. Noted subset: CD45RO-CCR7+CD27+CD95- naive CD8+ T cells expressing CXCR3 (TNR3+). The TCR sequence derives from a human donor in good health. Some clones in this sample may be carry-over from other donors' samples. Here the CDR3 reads CASSLRQGVVVEQYF.